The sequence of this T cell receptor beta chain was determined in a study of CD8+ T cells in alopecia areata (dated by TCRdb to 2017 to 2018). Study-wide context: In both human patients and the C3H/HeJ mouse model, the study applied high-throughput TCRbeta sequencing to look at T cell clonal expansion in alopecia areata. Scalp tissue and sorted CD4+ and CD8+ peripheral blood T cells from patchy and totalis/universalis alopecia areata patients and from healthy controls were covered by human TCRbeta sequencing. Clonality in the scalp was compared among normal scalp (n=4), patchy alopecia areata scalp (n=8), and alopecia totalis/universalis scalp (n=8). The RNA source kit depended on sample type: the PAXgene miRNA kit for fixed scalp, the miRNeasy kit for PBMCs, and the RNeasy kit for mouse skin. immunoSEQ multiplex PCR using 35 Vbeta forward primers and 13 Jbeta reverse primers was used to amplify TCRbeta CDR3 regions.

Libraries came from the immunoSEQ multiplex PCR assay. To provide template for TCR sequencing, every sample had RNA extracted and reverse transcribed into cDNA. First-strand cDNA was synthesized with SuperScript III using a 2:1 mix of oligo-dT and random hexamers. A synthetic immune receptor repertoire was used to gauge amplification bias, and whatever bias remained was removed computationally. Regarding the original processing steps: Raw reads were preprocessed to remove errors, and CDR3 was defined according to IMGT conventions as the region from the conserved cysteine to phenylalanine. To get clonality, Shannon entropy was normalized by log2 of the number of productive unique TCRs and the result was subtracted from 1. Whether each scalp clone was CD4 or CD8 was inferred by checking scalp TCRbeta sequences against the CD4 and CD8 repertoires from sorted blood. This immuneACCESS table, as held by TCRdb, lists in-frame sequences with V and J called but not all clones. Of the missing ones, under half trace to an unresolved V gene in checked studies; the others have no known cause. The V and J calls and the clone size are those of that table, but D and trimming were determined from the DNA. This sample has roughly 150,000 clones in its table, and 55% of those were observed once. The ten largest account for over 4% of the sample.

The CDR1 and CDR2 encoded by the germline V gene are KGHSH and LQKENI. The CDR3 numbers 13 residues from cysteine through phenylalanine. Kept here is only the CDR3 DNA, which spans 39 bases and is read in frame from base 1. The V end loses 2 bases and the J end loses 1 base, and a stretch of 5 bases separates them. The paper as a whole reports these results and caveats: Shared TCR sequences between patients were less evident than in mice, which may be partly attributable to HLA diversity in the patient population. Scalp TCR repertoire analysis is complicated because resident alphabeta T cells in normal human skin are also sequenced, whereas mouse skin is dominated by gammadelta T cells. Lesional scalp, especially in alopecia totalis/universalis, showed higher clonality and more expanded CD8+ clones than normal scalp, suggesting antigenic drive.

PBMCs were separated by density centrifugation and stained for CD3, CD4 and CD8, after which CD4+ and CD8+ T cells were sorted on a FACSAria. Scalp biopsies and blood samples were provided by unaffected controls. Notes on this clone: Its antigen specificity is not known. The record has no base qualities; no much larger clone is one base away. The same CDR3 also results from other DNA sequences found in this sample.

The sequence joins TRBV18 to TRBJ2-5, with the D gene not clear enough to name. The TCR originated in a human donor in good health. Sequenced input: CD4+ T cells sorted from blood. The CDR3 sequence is CASSPTLQETQYF. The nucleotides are TGTGCCAGCTCACCAACCCTCCAAGAGACCCAGTACTTC.